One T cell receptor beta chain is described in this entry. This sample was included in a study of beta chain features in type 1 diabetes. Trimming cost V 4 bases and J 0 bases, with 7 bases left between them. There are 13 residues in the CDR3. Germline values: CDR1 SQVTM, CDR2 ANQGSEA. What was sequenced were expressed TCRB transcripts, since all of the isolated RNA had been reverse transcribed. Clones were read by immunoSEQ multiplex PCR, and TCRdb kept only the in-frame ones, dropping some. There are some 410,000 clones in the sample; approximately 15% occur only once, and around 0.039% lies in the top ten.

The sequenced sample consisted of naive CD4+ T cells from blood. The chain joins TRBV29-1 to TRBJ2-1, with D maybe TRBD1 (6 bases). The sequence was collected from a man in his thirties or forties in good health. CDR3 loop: CSVATGSYNEQFF. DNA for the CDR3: TGCAGCGTTGCGACAGGCTCCTACAATGAGCAGTTCTTC.